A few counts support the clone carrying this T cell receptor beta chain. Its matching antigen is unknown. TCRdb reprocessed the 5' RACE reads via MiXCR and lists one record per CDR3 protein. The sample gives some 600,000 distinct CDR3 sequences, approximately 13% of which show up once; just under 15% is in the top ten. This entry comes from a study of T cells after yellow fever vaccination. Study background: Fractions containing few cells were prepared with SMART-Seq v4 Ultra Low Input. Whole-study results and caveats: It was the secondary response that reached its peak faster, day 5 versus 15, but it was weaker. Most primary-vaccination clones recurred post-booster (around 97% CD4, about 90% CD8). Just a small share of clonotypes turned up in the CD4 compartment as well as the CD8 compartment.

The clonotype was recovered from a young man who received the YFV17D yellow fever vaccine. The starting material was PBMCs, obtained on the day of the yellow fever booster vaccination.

CDR3 residues: CASSVQGNPSTGYTF. The CDR3 nucleotides are TGCGCCAGCAGCGTGCAGGGCAACCCCTCTACTGGCTACACCTTC. The V and J genes are TRBV5-1 and TRBJ1-2; TRBD1 might be the D (5 bases). CDR1 SGHRS and CDR2 YFSETQ come from the germline V gene. The CDR3 extends over 15 amino acids. V lost 4 bases and J lost 7, with 20 bases in between.